The sample holds a few counts of the clone carrying this T cell receptor (beta chain). Antigen unknown. This sample is drawn from a study of T-cell memory formation after mild COVID-19. Study results and limitations: For contracting clones, CD4+ ones sat mainly in CM and EM, CD8+ in EMRA. Some clones that responded turned up in pre-infection memory, which suggests that cross-reactive memory joined in.

In TCRdb, the 5' RACE reads were re-called with MiXCR into one record per CDR3 protein. The table lists hundreds of thousands of distinct CDR3 sequences, under 20% of them singletons, with roughly 24% in the top ten. V lost 2 bases to trimming and J lost 5 bases, with 9 bases between them. Per germline, CDR1 MNHEY and CDR2 SVGAGI. The CDR3 totals 13 residues. Input material: PBMCs or a T cell subset sorted from them (not recorded which). V gene TRBV6-5 combines with J gene TRBJ1-1; tentative D call: TRBD1 (5 bases). The TCR was taken from a man between 18 and 35 years old who had mild COVID-19 (a few samples of this study predate the infection). Cell type and time point are not known. The CDR3, as DNA: TGTGCCAGCAGTTACGGGGGGGAAACTGAAGCTTTCTTT. This gives the protein CASSYGGETEAFF.